The 3 T cell receptor beta chains below all came from one sample that was sequenced in a study of molecular identifiers for immune sequencing clone quantification. TCRdb reprocessed the PCR reads with MiXCR, giving one entry per CDR3 protein. The sample consists of under 650,000 distinct CDR3 sequences, about 20% of them appearing once. The specimen sequenced was naive CD8+ T cells from blood, with Jurkat cell RNA spiked in. Indicated subset: FACS-sorted CD8+CD4-CCR7+CD45RA+ naive T cells. These receptors were obtained from a human donor in good health. Some libraries in this study had Jurkat cell RNA spiked in.

Concerning this clonotype: No conserved phenylalanine or tryptophan is present at the end of the CDR3, so a read error is the likely explanation. CDR3 sequence (DNA): TGTGCCAGCAGCTTCGCCAACACTGAAGCTTTCCTT. Translated, it gives CASSFANTEAFL. The chain is built from TRBV13 and TRBJ1-1, with D hard to call. V was shortened by 3 bases and J by 2 bases, with 4 bases between the two germline ends. Germline assignment: CDR1 PRHDT and CDR2 FYEKMQ (reference sequence). The CDR3 spans 12 residues.

This clonotype showed up many times. This chain links TRBV7-9 with TRBJ2-7; 9 bases map to TRBD2. The CDR3 contains 17 residues. Trimming removed 5 bases from V and 3 bases from J; junction bases left unmatched: 14. CDR1 and CDR2 from the germline V gene are SEHNR and FQNEAQ (reference sequence). CDR3 nucleotide sequence: TGTGCCAGCAGCCCACACAGCGGGGGGACGTCGAACTACGAGCAGTACTTC. Protein sequence: CASSPHSGGTSNYEQYF. Based on the CDR3 plus reference TRBV7-9 and TRBJ2-7, the full variable domain is DTGVSQNPRHKITKRGQNVTFRCDPISEHNRLYWYRQTLGQGPEFLTYFQNEAQLEKSRLLSDRFSAERPKGSFSTLEIQRTEQGDSAMYLCASSPHSGGTSNYEQYFGPGTRLTVT.

This clonotype was seen a few times. The V call is TRBV20-1, the J call TRBJ2-1, with a possible D match to TRBD1 (5 bases). V was shortened by 3 bases and J by 12 bases, with 18 bases between the two germline ends. This CDR3 region has 13 residues. Looked up from germline, CDR1 is DFQATT and CDR2 is SNEGSKA (reference sequence). DNA for the CDR3: TGCAGTGCTAGGTTGCAGGGCCTAGGTGGGCAGTTCTTC. Translated: CSARLQGLGGQFF.